What follows describes a single T cell receptor beta chain. The J segment lost 6 bases and the V segment lost 3 bases, leaving 8 bases of the junction unmatched. Germline-derived CDR1 and CDR2 are MGHRA and YSYEKL. This CDR3 has 15 residues. PCR was performed using 60 Vbeta and 13 Jbeta primers. The repertoire was sequenced with immunoSEQ multiplex PCR; TCRdb's copy has only in-frame clones and lacks some. The sample carries about 140,000 clones, about 86% recorded once. These data belong to a study of cytomegalovirus exposure and HLA in healthy donors. Specimen: PBMCs. This clonotype originated in a man in his forties in good health and CMV-seropositive. The chain couples TRBV4-1 to TRBJ2-7; 10 bases match TRBD2. In DNA, the CDR3 is TGCGCCAGCAGCCAGCTACCTAGCGGGAGTGGCGAGCAGTACTTC. Translating gives CASSQLPSGSGEQYF.